This T cell receptor beta chain was retrieved from a study of identifying expanded T cells in peripheral blood. Sequencing used immunoSEQ multiplex PCR; TCRdb keeps in-frame clones, though not all of them. The sample consists of some 120,000 clones, around 84% of them appearing once. Trimming removed 0 bases from V and 0 bases from J, with 6 bases in between. Looked up from germline, CDR1 is LNHNV and CDR2 is YYDKDF (reference sequence). The CDR3 has 16 amino acids. Study-wide results and limits: Differentially abundant clones: approximately 1.3 between replicates, around 16 at about two weeks, under 25 at four. Clone count variance between two-week samples rose with total template count.

Remarks on this clone: What it binds is unknown.

Healthy donors had no documented immune events, such as infections, while sampled. Material for sequencing was blood. V gene TRBV15 combines with J gene TRBJ2-6; D not certain. The TCR was taken from a person aged 18 to 69 in good health. CDR3 region: CATSRDGFSGANVLTF. As DNA, the CDR3 is TGTGCCACCAGCAGAGATGGCTTCTCTGGGGCCAACGTCCTGACTTTC.